This entry lists 5 T cell receptor beta chains sequenced from one sample in a study of shared clonotypes between healthy human individuals. Assay: immunoSEQ multiplex PCR; the TCRdb copy retains only in-frame clones and omits some. The sample consists of roughly 2,500,000 clones, approximately 93% of them appearing once. Material for sequencing was naive CD4+ T cells from PBMCs. Subset noted: CD45RA+ positively selected. The source of these receptors is a young man in good health. Some clones in this sample may be carry-over from other donors' samples.

The chain joins TRBV6-1 to TRBJ1-6, with D tentatively TRBD1 (5 bases). V was shortened by 4 bases and J by 7 bases, with 14 bases between the two germline ends. Germline V gene data show CDR1 as MNHNS and CDR2 as SASEGT. This CDR3 spans 15 amino acids. The CDR3 coding sequence is TGTGCCAGCAGTGGGCAGGGTGGGGGGAATTCACCCCTCCACTTT. Protein product: CASSGQGGGNSPLHF.

The V gene is TRBV5-6, the J gene TRBJ2-2; 7 nucleotides match TRBD1. The CDR3 is 16 amino acids. CDR1 is SGHDT, CDR2 YYEEEE, per germline. Trimming removed 4 bases from V and 2 bases from J; junction bases left unmatched: 8. CDR3 DNA: TGTGCCAGCAGCGCCATACAGGGGCTAAACACCGGGGAGCTGTTTTTT. This gives the protein CASSAIQGLNTGELFF.

V usage is TRBV2 and J usage is TRBJ2-7, with D unresolved. There are 13 residues in the CDR3. CDR1 and CDR2 (germline): SNHLY, FYNNEI. V lost 4 bases to trimming and J lost 3 bases, with 10 bases between them. Here the CDR3 reads CASSARQYYEQYF. DNA of the CDR3: TGTGCCAGCAGTGCCCGGCAGTACTACGAGCAGTACTTC.

The rearrangement links TRBV19 to TRBJ1-5; perhaps TRBD1 as D (6 bases). This CDR3 is built from 14 residues. V was clipped by 4 bases and J by 6 bases, with 13 bases between them. The germline V gene has CDR1 LNHDA and CDR2 SQIVND (reference sequence). In nucleotides, the CDR3 is TGTGCCAGTAGTAGTTCGGGGGCTGGTCAGCCCCAGCATTTT. Protein: CASSSSGAGQPQHF.

V and J are TRBV5-1 and TRBJ2-5; TRBD2 agrees at 10 bases. With 2 bases clipped from V and 5 bases from J, the junction kept 3 bases outside the gene matches. The CDR3 covers 14 residues. From germline, CDR1 is SGHRS and CDR2 YFSETQ. CDR3 protein: CASSFGTSAETQYF. The CDR3 DNA sequence: TGCGCCAGCAGCTTCGGGACTAGCGCCGAGACCCAGTACTTC.